This T cell receptor (beta chain) stems from a study of persistence of HIV-infected CD4 T cells. Points from the study as a whole: Compared with CD3/CD28-stimulated cells, CMV- and Gag-responding cells showed lower TCRbeta richness.

Trimming shortened V by 8 bases and J by 7 bases, and 9 bases separated the two germline ends. This CDR3 has 12 residues. This was the immunoSEQ version 4 assay in survey mode. Clones were sequenced by immunoSEQ multiplex PCR, and TCRdb holds only the in-frame ones, with some missing. The top ten clones hold 3% to 3.5% of a sample with 40,000 to 60,000 clones, 70% to 90% of them seen once. Comment on this clone: What it recognizes is unknown.

Cells were stimulated nonspecifically with anti-CD3/anti-CD28 magnetic beads. Sorting selected CD4+ T cells upregulating both CD40 ligand and CD69. The specimen comprised CD4+ T cells sorted from PBMCs after approximately 19-hour stimulation, sampled from a patient who received antiretroviral therapy. The TCR was taken from an adult woman with HIV who was CMV-seropositive. The rearrangement links TRBV12-3 or TRBV12-4 to TRBJ1-6; possible D gene TRBD1, 5 bases. The CDR3 DNA reads TGTGCCAGCCGACAGCTCAATTCACCCCTCCACTTT. Translated: CASRQLNSPLHF.